One sample yielded the 30 T cell receptor beta chains listed below, sequenced in a study of T-cell memory formation after mild COVID-19. TCRdb used MiXCR to reprocess the 5' RACE reads, holding one entry per CDR3 protein. The sample lists about 620,000 distinct CDR3 sequences; under 20% were seen once. Material: PBMCs or a T cell subset sorted from them (not recorded which). The receptors shown here come from an adult woman who had mild COVID-19 (a few samples of this study predate the infection). Cell type and time point are not known.

A few counts support this clonotype. The chain uses TRBV6-5 and TRBJ1-3, with D unresolved. The V gene's germline CDR1 is MNHEY and CDR2 SVGAGI. The CDR3 extends over 14 amino acids. V was shortened by 4 bases and J by 6 bases, with 13 bases between the two germline ends. Here the CDR3 DNA reads TGTGCCAGCAGTTCACCGGGTGTGGAAAACACCATATATTTT. Protein sequence: CASSSPGVENTIYF.

The gene calls are TRBV7-8 and TRBJ1-6, with 7 bases lining up with TRBD1. J was trimmed by 11 bases and V by 4 bases; bases with no gene match: 8. Germline V lookup: CDR1 SGHVS, CDR2 FQNEAQ. This CDR3 spans 14 amino acids. CDR3 loop: CASSSTGVSAPLHF. CDR3 bases: TGTGCCAGCAGCTCTACAGGGGTCTCGGCACCCCTCCACTTT.

This clonotype was seen a handful of times. The chain carries TRBV13 and TRBJ2-1; TRBD2 matches at 9 bases. The germline V gene encodes CDR1 PRHDT and CDR2 FYEKMQ (reference sequence). The V and J ends lost 3 bases and 6 bases, in that order; junction bases with no gene match: 9. The CDR3 covers 16 residues. The CDR3, as DNA: TGTGCCAGCAGCTTTCCTAGCGGGAACGACGGCAATGAGCAGTTCTTC. Protein sequence: CASSFPSGNDGNEQFF.

The rearrangement joins TRBV4-2 to TRBJ1-5, with D possibly being TRBD1 (5 bases). CDR1 and CDR2 (germline): LGHNA, YNFKEQ. V lost 1 base and J lost 5, with 9 bases in between. This CDR3 contains 14 residues. The CDR3 coding sequence is TGTGCCAGCAGCCAAGGCAGGGAACATCAGCCCCAGCATTTT. This translates into CASSQGREHQPQHF.

This clonotype was seen many times. The rearrangement links TRBV5-1 to TRBJ2-1, with 10 bases fitting TRBD2. CDR1 and CDR2 from the germline V gene are SGHRS and YFSETQ. The CDR3 is 16 residues long. After removal of 6 bases from V and 3 bases from J, the junction contained 9 bases not matched to a gene. CDR3 protein: CASTPAPSGSYNEQFF. DNA of the CDR3: TGCGCCAGCACCCCGGCTCCTAGCGGGAGCTACAATGAGCAGTTCTTC.

The V gene is TRBV10-3, the J gene TRBJ2-7, with D maybe TRBD1 (5 bases). Germline loops: CDR1 ENHRY, CDR2 SYGVKD. The CDR3 is made up of 13 amino acids. V was pared by 5 bases and J by 1 base, with 9 bases between. The CDR3 region has the DNA TGTGCCATCAGTTCCGACAGATCCTACGAGCAGTACTTC. It specifies CAISSDRSYEQYF.

This clonotype was seen at least ten times. CDR3 residues: CASSPTGGLYEQYF. The DNA of the CDR3 is TGTGCCAGCAGCCCGACAGGGGGCTTATACGAGCAGTACTTC. This chain connects TRBV7-9 to TRBJ2-7; the match to TRBD1 covers 10 bases. Germline V gene sequence: CDR1 SEHNR, CDR2 FQNEAQ (reference sequence). The CDR3 has 14 amino acids. Losses at the gene ends were 5 bases for V and 4 bases for J; bases not matched to a gene: 5.

J is TRBJ1-2 and V is TRBV5-4, with a weak D call TRBD1 (6 bases). Germline CDR1 is SGHNT and CDR2 is YYREEE (reference sequence). The CDR3 totals 16 residues. V lost 1 base to trimming and J lost 8 bases, with 21 bases between them. Written as DNA, the CDR3 is TGTGCCAGCAGCTTGCGGCTGACCTCAGGGGTTGGCGGCTACACCTTC. Its translation is CASSLRLTSGVGGYTF.

This clonotype was counted a few times. This chain uses TRBV5-6 with TRBJ2-7; D is undetermined. V lost 6 bases and J 6 bases, leaving 22 bases between the germline ends. Germline assignment: CDR1 SGHDT and CDR2 YYEEEE. The CDR3 totals 15 residues. The CDR3 bases are TGTGCCAGCACCCCTGGGCCAAGGGTCGGTGGCGAGCAGTACTTC. Protein: CASTPGPRVGGEQYF.

This clonotype was observed a handful of times. The rearrangement joins TRBV7-9 to TRBJ1-1; D might be TRBD1 (5 bases). The V gene lost 5 bases and the J gene lost 5 bases, with 15 bases spanning the gap. The germline V gene has CDR1 SEHNR and CDR2 FQNEAQ (reference sequence). The CDR3 has 14 residues. The CDR3 reads CASSTDQGWTEAFF. CDR3 nucleotides: TGTGCCAGCAGCACTGACCAGGGTTGGACTGAAGCTTTCTTT.

The gene calls are TRBV12-3 or TRBV12-4 and TRBJ2-6, with TRBD1 identical over 11 bases. V gave up 5 bases and J gave up 2 bases; unmatched junction bases: 2. This CDR3 is 16 amino acids long. CDR3 residues: CASSGTGGAGANVLTF. CDR3 nucleotides: TGTGCCAGCAGTGGGACAGGGGGAGCTGGGGCCAACGTCCTGACTTTC.

This clonotype was found a few times. The chain has TRBV10-3 and TRBJ2-7; TRBD1 matches at 10 bases. Unmatched junction bases numbered 4, after V lost 8 bases and J lost 3 bases. Germline CDR1 and CDR2: ENHRY and SYGVKD. The CDR3 is made up of 13 amino acids. The CDR3 DNA is TGTGCCATCGCGGGACAGGGGTACTACGAGCAGTACTTC. Its translation is CAIAGQGYYEQYF.

The chain has TRBV7-9 and TRBJ1-6, with TRBD1 matching over 8 bases. This CDR3 region has 17 residues. Germline V gene sequence: CDR1 SEHNR, CDR2 FQNEAQ (reference sequence). The ends lost 6 bases at V and 0 bases at J; junction bases unmatched: 7. The CDR3 spells CASSRDRQSSYNSPLHF. CDR3 nucleotides: TGTGCCAGCAGTCGGGACAGGCAGAGCTCCTATAATTCACCCCTCCACTTT.

A few counts support this clonotype. CDR3 sequence (DNA): TGTGCCAGCAGCTTAGTCTGGAGCTCCTACGAGCAGTACTTC. Translated, it gives CASSLVWSSYEQYF. The V and J genes are TRBV7-2 and TRBJ2-7; D is ambiguous. The CDR3 spans 14 residues. CDR1 SGHTA and CDR2 FQGNSA come from the germline V gene. Deletions cut 1 base from V and 0 bases from J, with 7 bases between.

CDR3 protein: CASSLRQWDTQYF. Written as DNA, the CDR3 is TGTGCCAGCAGCTTGAGGCAATGGGATACGCAGTATTTT. V is TRBV7-9 and J is TRBJ2-3, with D unresolved. V was trimmed by 3 bases and J by 6 bases, leaving 10 bases between them. The CDR3 sequence is 13 residues long. Germline V CDR1 and CDR2: SEHNR, FQNEAQ (reference sequence).

This clonotype was picked up one time. The rearrangement uses TRBV3-1 and TRBJ1-2; 10 bases line up with TRBD1. The V gene end was trimmed by 4 bases and the J gene end by 3 bases; junction bases not matched to a gene: 8. In germline, CDR1 is LGHDT, CDR2 YNNKEL (reference sequence). The CDR3 contains 16 residues. The CDR3 DNA sequence: TGTGCCAGCAGCCCAATGGACAGGGGGATATACTATGGCTACACCTTC. This encodes CASSPMDRGIYYGYTF.

The CDR3 loop is CASSPQPLAGFSDTQYF. CDR3 in DNA: TGTGCCAGCAGCCCTCAGCCACTAGCGGGGTTCTCAGATACGCAGTATTTT. V and J are TRBV9 and TRBJ2-3; 10 bases are shared with TRBD2. Germline CDR1 SGDLS, CDR2 YYNGEE. Unmatched junction bases numbered 12, after V lost 4 bases and J lost 4 bases. The CDR3 has 17 residues.

This chain links TRBV29-1 with TRBJ2-3, with 7 bases lining up with TRBD2. The CDR3 is 14 residues long. J lost 4 bases, V lost 7 bases, and 11 bases had no gene match. Germline CDR1 is SQVTM and CDR2 is ANQGSEA. CDR3 nucleotide sequence: TGCAGCGCCCAAGCGGGACTGATTCCAGATACGCAGTATTTT. This translates into CSAQAGLIPDTQYF.

This clonotype was seen a few times. CDR3 DNA: TGTGCCAGCAGTTATCAGGACAGGGGAGACGAGCAGTACTTC. Its translation: CASSYQDRGDEQYF. The chain employs TRBV6-6 and TRBJ2-7; TRBD1 matches at 9 bases. The ends lost 3 bases at V and 5 bases at J; junction bases unmatched: 5. The germline V gene has CDR1 MNHNY and CDR2 SVGAGI (reference sequence). CDR3 length: 14 amino acids.

The CDR3: CASSLGRDRITGELFF. The CDR3 coding sequence is TGTGCCAGCAGCTTAGGGCGGGACAGGATCACCGGGGAGCTGTTTTTT. J is TRBJ2-2 and V is TRBV11-1; 8 bases align to TRBD1. This CDR3 comprises 16 residues. V lost 1 base and J lost 4; bases outside the gene matches: 5. Germline-derived CDR1 and CDR2 are SGHAT and FQDESV (reference sequence).

V and J are TRBV29-1 and TRBJ2-7, with 8 bases matching TRBD1. V lost 6 bases, J lost 3 bases, and 10 bases stayed unmatched. Germline-derived CDR1 and CDR2 are SQVTM and ANQGSEA. The CDR3 runs to 14 residues. In DNA form, the CDR3 reads TGCAGCGTCGTACCGGGACAGGAAATCTACGAGCAGTACTTC. Its translation: CSVVPGQEIYEQYF.

This rearrangement joins TRBV18 to TRBJ1-1; maybe TRBD1 (5 bases). Trimming pared 3 bases from V and 0 bases from J, leaving 14 bases between. Germline V lookup: CDR1 KGHSH, CDR2 LQKENI. The CDR3 is 16 residues long. The DNA for the CDR3 is TGTGCCAGCTCACCCAGATGGGACTTAATGAACACTGAAGCTTTCTTT. Its protein is CASSPRWDLMNTEAFF.

This sequence joins TRBV11-3 and TRBJ1-1, with D perhaps TRBD1 (5 bases). CDR3 length equals 14 residues. V was pared by 1 base and J by 4 bases, with 10 bases between. CDR1 and CDR2 (germline): SGHNT, YENEEA. CDR3 in DNA: TGTGCCAGCAGCTTAGCTGAGGGGAGCACTGAAGCTTTCTTT. Translating gives CASSLAEGSTEAFF.

This sequence joins TRBV28 and TRBJ1-4; D ambiguous. CDR3 length equals 11 residues. In germline, CDR1 is MDHEN, CDR2 SYDVKM. The V gene lost 10 bases and the J gene lost 10 bases, with 13 bases spanning the gap. The CDR3 DNA sequence: TGTGCCACCCGACAAGGCGTAAAACTGTTTTTT. It translates to CATRQGVKLFF.

In the case of this clonotype: Since no conserved phenylalanine or tryptophan closes the CDR3, a read error is the likely cause. Because the CDR3's place on the DNA is in doubt, the DNA is left out and the CDR3 is given as listed by TCRdb. V usage is TRBV20-1 and J usage is TRBJ2-1; the table's D call TRBD1 went unverified against the DNA. Inclusive of both ends, the CDR3 amounts to 11 amino acids. The germline CDR1 and CDR2 sequences are DFQATT and SNEGSKA (reference sequence). CDR3 sequence: CSATGLPRLIL.

The CDR3 is CASSQRTGRPSKAFF. The CDR3 nucleotides read TGTGCCAGCAGTCAACGGACAGGGAGGCCGTCGAAAGCTTTCTTT. The rearrangement joins TRBV6-5 to TRBJ1-1; 8 bases are a match to TRBD1. CDR1 is MNHEY, CDR2 SVGAGI, per germline. V gave up 5 bases and J gave up 9 bases; unmatched junction bases: 14. The CDR3 covers 15 residues.

The V gene is TRBV4-2, the J gene TRBJ2-7; D may be TRBD2 (7 bases). Trimming removed 3 bases at V and 2 bases at J, with 23 bases between. Germline CDR1 LGHNA, CDR2 YNFKEQ. This CDR3 has 18 residues. Written as DNA, the CDR3 is TGTGCCAGCAGCCACCGAGGGGGGGCCAGCGGGGCCACCTACGAGCAGTACTTC. Residues: CASSHRGGASGATYEQYF.

The J gene is TRBJ2-6, the V gene TRBV5-6; weak D call: TRBD2 (6 bases). V was cut by 4 bases and J by 0 bases, with 14 bases left in between. This CDR3 is 17 amino acids long. Germline V gene data show CDR1 as SGHDT and CDR2 as YYEEEE. The CDR3: CASSPGTSYSGANVLTF. The CDR3 DNA reads TGTGCCAGCAGCCCAGGGACTTCCTACTCTGGGGCCAACGTCCTGACTTTC.

V usage is TRBV20-1 and J usage is TRBJ2-7; the match to TRBD2 covers 8 bases. Germline CDR1 is DFQATT and CDR2 is SNEGSKA (reference sequence). This CDR3 region has 12 residues. Trimming removed 6 bases from V and 9 bases from J; junction bases left unmatched: 10. The chain's CDR3 is CSAGRGGSGQYF. The CDR3 DNA sequence: TGCAGTGCCGGCCGGGGGGGCTCAGGGCAGTACTTC.

Turning to this clonotype: The DNA is left out, because the CDR3 cannot be placed on it with certainty; the CDR3 is given as TCRdb lists it. V is TRBV19 and J is TRBJ2-2. Germline V gives CDR1 LNHDA, CDR2 SQIVND (reference sequence). With termini counted, the CDR3 has 13 amino acids. The chain's CDR3 is CASSREIPGSCFF.